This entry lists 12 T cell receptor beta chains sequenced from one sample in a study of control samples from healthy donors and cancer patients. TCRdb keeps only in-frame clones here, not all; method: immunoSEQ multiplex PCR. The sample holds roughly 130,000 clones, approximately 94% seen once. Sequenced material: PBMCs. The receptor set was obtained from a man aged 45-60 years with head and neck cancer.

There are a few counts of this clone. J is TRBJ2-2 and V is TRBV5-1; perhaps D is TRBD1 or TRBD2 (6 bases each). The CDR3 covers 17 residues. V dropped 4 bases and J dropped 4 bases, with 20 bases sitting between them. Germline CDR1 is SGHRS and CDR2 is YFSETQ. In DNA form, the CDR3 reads TGCGCCAGCAGCCCATCGGGGGCGCGCCTTACCACCGGGGAGCTGTTTTTT. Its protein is CASSPSGARLTTGELFF.

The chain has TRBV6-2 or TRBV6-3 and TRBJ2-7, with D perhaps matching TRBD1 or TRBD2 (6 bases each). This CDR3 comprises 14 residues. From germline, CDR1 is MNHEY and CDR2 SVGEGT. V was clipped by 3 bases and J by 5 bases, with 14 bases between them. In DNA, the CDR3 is TGTGCCAGCAGTTATAGGGGGGTACTACACGAGCAGTACTTC. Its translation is CASSYRGVLHEQYF.

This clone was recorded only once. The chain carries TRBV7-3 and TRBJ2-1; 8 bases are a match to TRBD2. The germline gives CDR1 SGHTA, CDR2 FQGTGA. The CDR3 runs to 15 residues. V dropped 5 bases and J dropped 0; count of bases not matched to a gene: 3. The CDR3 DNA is TGTGCCAGCAGCCTTCTAGCGGGCTCCTACAATGAGCAGTTCTTC. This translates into CASSLLAGSYNEQFF.

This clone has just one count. The CDR3 loop reads CASSRTGPEAFF. The CDR3 DNA follows: TGTGCCAGCAGCAGGACAGGGCCTGAAGCTTTCTTT. This rearrangement joins TRBV9 to TRBJ1-1; TRBD1 matches at 8 bases. Per germline, CDR1 SGDLS and CDR2 YYNGEE. Trimming removed 4 bases from V and 6 bases from J; junction bases left unmatched: 2. The CDR3 covers 12 residues.

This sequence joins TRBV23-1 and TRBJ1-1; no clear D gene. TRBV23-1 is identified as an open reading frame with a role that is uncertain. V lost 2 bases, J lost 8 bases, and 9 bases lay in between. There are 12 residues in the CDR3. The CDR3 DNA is TGCGCCAGCAGTCAAGAGGAGGCGGAAGCTTTCTTT. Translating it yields CASSQEEAEAFF.

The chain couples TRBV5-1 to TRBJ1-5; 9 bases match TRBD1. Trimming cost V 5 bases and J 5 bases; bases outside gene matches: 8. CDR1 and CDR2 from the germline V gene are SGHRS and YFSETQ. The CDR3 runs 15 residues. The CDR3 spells CASRTGDRGDQPQHF. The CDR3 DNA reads TGCGCCAGCAGAACGGGTGACAGGGGGGATCAGCCCCAGCATTTT.

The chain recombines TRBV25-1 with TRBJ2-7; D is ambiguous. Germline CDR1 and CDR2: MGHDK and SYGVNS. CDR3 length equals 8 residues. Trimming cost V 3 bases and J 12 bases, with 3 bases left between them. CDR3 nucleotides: TGTGCCAGCAGTGATAGGTACTTC. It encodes CASSDRYF.

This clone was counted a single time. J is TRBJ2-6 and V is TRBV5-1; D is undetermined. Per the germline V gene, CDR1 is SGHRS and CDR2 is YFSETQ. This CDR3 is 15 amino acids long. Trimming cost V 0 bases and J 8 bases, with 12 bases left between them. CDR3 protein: CASSLGLRSTNVLTF. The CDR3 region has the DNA TGCGCCAGCAGCTTGGGTCTTCGAAGTACCAACGTCCTGACTTTC.

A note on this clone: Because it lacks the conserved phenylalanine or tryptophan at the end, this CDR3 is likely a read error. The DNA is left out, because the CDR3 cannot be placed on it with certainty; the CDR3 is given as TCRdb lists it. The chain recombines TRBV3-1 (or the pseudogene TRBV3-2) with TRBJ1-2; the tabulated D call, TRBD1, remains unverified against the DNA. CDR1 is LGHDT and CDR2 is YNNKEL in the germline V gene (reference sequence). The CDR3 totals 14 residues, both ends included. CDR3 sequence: CASSQLGQGDLTSL.

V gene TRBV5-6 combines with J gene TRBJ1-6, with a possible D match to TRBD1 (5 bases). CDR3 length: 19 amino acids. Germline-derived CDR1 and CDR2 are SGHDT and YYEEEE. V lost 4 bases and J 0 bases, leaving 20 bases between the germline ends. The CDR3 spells CASSPFDEQESSYNSPLHF. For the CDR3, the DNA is TGTGCCAGCAGCCCGTTCGACGAACAGGAAAGCTCCTATAATTCACCCCTCCACTTT. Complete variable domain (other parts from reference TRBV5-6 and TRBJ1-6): DAGVTQSPTHLIKTRGQQVTLRCSPKSGHDTVSWYQQALGQGPQFIFQYYEEEERQRGNFPDRFSGHQFPNYSSELNVNALLLGDSALYLCASSPFDEQESSYNSPLHFGNGTRLTVT.

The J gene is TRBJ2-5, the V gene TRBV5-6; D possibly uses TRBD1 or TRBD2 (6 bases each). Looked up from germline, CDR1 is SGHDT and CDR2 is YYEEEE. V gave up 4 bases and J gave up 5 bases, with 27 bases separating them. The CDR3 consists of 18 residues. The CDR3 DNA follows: TGTGCCAGCAGCATCTACTGGGGGGCGGGGTCCCGAGGGGAGACCCAGTACTTC. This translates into CASSIYWGAGSRGETQYF.

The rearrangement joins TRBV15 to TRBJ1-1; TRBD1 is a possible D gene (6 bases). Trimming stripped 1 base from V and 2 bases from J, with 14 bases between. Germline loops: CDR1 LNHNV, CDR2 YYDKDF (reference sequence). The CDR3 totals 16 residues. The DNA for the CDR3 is TGTGCCACCAGCAGAGTTACAGGGAGTGGCAACACTGAAGCTTTCTTT. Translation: CATSRVTGSGNTEAFF.